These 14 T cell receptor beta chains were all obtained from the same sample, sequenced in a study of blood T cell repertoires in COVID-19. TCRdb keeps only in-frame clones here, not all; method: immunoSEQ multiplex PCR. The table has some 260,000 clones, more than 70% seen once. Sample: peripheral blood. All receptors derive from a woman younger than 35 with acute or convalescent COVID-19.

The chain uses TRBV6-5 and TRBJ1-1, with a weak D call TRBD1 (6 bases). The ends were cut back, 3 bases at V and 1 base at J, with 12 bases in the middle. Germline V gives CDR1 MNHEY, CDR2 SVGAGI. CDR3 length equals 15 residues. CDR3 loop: CASSYQGSRNTEAFF. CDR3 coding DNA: TGTGCCAGCAGTTATCAGGGGAGTAGGAACACTGAAGCTTTCTTT.

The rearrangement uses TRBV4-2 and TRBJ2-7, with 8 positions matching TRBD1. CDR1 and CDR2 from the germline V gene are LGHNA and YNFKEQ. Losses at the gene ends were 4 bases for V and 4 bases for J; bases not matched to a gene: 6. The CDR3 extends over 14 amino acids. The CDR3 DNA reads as TGTGCCAGCAGCCTGGGGGACAGGCTATACGAGCAGTACTTC. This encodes CASSLGDRLYEQYF.

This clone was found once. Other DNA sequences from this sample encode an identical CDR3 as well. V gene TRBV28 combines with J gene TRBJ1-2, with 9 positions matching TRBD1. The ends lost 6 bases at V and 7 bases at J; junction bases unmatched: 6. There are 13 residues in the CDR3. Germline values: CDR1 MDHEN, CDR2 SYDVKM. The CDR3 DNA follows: TGTGCCAGCAGCCTGGGACAGGGTCCTGGCTACACCTTC. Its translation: CASSLGQGPGYTF.

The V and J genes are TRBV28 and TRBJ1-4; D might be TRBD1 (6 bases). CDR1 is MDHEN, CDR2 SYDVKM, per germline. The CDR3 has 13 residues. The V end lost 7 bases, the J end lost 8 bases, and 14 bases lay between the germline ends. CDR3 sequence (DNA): TGTGCCAGCAAACAGGGAGTAGGGGAAAAACTGTTTTTT. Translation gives CASKQGVGEKLFF.

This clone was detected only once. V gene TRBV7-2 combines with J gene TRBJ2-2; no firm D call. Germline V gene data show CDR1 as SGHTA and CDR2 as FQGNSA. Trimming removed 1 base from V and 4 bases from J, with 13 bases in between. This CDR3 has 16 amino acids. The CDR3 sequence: CASSLEARWSTGELFF. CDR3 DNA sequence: TGTGCCAGCAGCTTAGAGGCTAGGTGGAGCACCGGGGAGCTGTTTTTT. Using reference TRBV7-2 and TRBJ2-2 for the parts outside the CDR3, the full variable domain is GAGVSQSPSNKVTEKGKDVELRCDPISGHTALYWYRQSLGQGLEFLIYFQGNSAPDKSGLPSDRFSAERTGGSVSTLTIQRTQQEDSAVYLCASSLEARWSTGELFFGEGSRLTVL.

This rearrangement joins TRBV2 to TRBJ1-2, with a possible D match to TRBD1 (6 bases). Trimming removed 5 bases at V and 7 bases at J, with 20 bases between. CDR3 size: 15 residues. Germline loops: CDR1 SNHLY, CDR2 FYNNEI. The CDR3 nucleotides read TGTGCCAGCAGTCACCCCCTACAACAGGGTAGTGGCTACACCTTC. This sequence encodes CASSHPLQQGSGYTF.

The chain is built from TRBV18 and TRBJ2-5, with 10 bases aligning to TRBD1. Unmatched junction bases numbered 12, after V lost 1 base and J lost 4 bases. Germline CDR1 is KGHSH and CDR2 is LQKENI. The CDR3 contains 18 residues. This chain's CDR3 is CASSPRRQGALSGETQYF. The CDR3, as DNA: TGTGCCAGCTCACCACGGAGACAGGGGGCCTTGAGTGGAGAGACCCAGTACTTC.

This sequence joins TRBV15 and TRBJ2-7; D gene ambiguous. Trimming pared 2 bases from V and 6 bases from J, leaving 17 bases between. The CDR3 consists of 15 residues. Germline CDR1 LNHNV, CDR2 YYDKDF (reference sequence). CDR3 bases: TGTGCCACCAGCAGACCCGAAGTCCAGAATGGCGAGCAGTACTTC. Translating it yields CATSRPEVQNGEQYF.

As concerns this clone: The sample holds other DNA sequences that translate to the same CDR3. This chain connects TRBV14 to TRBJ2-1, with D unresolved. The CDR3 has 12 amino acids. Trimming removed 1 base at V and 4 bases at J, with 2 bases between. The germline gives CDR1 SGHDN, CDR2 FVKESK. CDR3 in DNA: TGTGCCAGCAGCCAAGCGTACAATGAGCAGTTCTTC. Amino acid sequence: CASSQAYNEQFF.

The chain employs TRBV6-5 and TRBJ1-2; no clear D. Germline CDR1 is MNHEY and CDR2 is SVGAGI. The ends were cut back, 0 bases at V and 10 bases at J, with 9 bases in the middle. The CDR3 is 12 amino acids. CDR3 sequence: CASSYSADYYTF. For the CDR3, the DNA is TGTGCCAGCAGTTACTCGGCGGACTACTACACCTTC.

CDR3 residues: CASSWTSGGEQFF. The CDR3 region has the DNA TGTGCCAGCAGTTGGACTAGCGGGGGGGAGCAGTTCTTC. V is TRBV27 and J is TRBJ2-1; 14 bases align to TRBD2. The trim removed 4 bases at V and 10 bases at J, leaving 0 bases unmatched. Germline values: CDR1 MNHEY, CDR2 SMNVEV (reference sequence). The CDR3 runs 13 residues.

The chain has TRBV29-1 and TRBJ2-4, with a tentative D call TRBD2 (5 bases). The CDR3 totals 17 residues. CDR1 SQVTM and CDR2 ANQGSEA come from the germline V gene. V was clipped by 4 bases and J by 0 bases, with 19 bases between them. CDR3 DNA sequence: TGCAGCGTTGTGTTCATTGGCGGGTCCTTAGCCAAAAACATTCAGTACTTC. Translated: CSVVFIGGSLAKNIQYF.

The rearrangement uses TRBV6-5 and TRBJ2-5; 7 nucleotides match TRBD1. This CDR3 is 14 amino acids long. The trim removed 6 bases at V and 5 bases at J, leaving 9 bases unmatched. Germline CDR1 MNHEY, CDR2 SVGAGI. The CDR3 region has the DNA TGTGCCAGCAGACCACAGGGGTGGTTGGAGACCCAGTACTTC. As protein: CASRPQGWLETQYF.

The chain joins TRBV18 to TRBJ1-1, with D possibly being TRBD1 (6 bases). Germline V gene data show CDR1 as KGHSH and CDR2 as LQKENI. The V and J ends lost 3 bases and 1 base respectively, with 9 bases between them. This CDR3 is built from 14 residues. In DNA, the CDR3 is TGTGCCAGCTCACCGGGCAGGGGGAACACTGAAGCTTTCTTT. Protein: CASSPGRGNTEAFF.